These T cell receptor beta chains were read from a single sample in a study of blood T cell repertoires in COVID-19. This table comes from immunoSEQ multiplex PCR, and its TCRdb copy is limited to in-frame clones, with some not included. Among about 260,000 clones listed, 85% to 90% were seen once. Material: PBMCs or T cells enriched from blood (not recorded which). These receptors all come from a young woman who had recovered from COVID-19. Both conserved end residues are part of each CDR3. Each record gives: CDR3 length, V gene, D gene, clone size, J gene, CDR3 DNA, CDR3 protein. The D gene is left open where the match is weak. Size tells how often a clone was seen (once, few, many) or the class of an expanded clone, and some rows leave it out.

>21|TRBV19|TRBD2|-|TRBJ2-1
TGTGCCAGTAGTATCTCGTCTCTGGGACTAGCGACATATAGCTCCTACAATGAGCAGTTCTTC
CASSISSLGLATYSSYNEQFF
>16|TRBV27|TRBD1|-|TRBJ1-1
TGTGCCAGCAGTATCAGGACAGGTGTGATGAACACTGAAGCTTTCTTT
CASSIRTGVMNTEAFF
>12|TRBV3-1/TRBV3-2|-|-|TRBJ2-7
TGTGCCAGCAGCCAAGGTATCTACGAGCAGTACTTC
CASSQGIYEQYF
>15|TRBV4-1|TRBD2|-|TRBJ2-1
TGCGCCAGCAGACTCGGACTAGCGGGGGACAATGAGCAGTTCTTC
CASRLGLAGDNEQFF
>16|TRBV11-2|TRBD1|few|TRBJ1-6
TGTGCCAGCAGCTTAGAAGGGGGCAGCGGTAATTCACCCCTCCACTTT
CASSLEGGSGNSPLHF
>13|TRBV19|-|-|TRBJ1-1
TGTGCCAGTAGTACAGGGTTTGGAGAAAGAGCTTTCTTT
CASSTGFGERAFF
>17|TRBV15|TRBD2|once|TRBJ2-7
TGTGCCACCAGCAGAGAAGGGGGACTAGCGGGTGCGTACGAGCAGTACTTC
CATSREGGLAGAYEQYF
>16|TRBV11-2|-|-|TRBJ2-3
TGTGCCAGCAGCTTAGGTGGGCTAGCCCGCACAGATACGCAGTATTTT
CASSLGGLARTDTQYF
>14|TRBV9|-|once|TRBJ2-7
TGTGCCAGCAGCCCCGACAGCGACCACTACGAGCAGTACTTC
CASSPDSDHYEQYF
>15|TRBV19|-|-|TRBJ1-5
TGTGCCAGTAGTATATGGGGGGAAGGCAATCAGCCCCAGCATTTT
CASSIWGEGNQPQHF
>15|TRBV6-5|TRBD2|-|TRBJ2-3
TGTGCCAGCACTAAGCGGGGAGATAGCACAGATACGCAGTATTTT
CASTKRGDSTDTQYF
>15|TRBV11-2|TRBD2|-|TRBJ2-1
TGTGCCAGCAGCCCCCGCAGAGCGGGGTTCAATGAGCAGTTCTTC
CASSPRRAGFNEQFF
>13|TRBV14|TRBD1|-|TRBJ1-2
TGTGCCAGCAGCCCCATCCGACAGGCAGGGGGCACCTTC
CASSPIRQAGGTF
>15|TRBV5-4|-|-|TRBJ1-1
TGTGCCAGCAGCTTACCCCTTGCTCCGAGCACTGAAGCTTTCTTT
CASSLPLAPSTEAFF
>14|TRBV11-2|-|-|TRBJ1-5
TGTGCTAGTTACCGGAGCGGAAGCAATCAGCCCCAGCATTTT
CASYRSGSNQPQHF
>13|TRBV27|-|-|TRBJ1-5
TGTGCCAGCAGTTTAAGCCCGTTTCAGCCCCAGCATTTT
CASSLSPFQPQHF
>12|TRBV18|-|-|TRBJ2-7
TGTGCCAGCTCAAACGCAGGGAACGAGCAGTACTTC
CASSNAGNEQYF
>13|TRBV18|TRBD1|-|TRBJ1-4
TGTGCCAGCTCACCCGGACAGGATGAAAAACTGTTTTTT
CASSPGQDEKLFF
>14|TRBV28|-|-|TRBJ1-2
TGTGCCAGCAGTTTACCCTTTGAGAGCTATGGCTACACCTTC
CASSLPFESYGYTF
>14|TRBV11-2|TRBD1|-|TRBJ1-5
TGTGCCAGCAGCCCCGGGACAGGGGGATCCCCCCAGCATTTT
CASSPGTGGSPQHF
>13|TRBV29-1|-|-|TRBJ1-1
TGCAGCGTTGAGCTGTCACAGAACACTGAAGCTTTCTTT
CSVELSQNTEAFF
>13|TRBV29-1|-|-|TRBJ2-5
TGCAGCGTTACATGGGGCCGAGGTGAGACCCAGTACTTC
CSVTWGRGETQYF
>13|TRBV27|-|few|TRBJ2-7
TGTGCCAGCAGTTTACAAGGGGGTCTCGAGCAGTACTTC
CASSLQGGLEQYF
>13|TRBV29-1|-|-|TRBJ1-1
TGCAGCGTTGAAGCACAGTTGAACACTGAAGCTTTCTTT
CSVEAQLNTEAFF
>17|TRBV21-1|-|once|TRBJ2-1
TGTGCCAGCAGCAAAAAAACTAGCGGGGCCGAGTACAATGAGCAGTTCTTC
CASSKKTSGAEYNEQFF
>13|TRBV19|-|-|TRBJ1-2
TGTGCCAGTAGTCCCACAGGAAACTATGGCTACACCTTC
CASSPTGNYGYTF
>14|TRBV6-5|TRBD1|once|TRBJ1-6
TGTGCCAGCAAGAAGACAGGGGTTAATTCACCCCTCCACTTT
CASKKTGVNSPLHF
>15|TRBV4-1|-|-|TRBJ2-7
TGCGCCAGCAGCCAAGATCAACAAGACTCCTACGAGCAGTACTTC
CASSQDQQDSYEQYF
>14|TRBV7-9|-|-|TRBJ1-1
TGTGCCAGCAGCTTACAGGGAGGGAGATCTGAAGCTTTCTTT
CASSLQGGRSEAFF
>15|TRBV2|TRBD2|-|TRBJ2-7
TGTGCCAGCAGTGGACTAGCGGGGGTATCCTACGAGCAGTACTTC
CASSGLAGVSYEQYF
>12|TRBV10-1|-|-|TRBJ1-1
TGCGCCAGCAGCGGCGGTCCTACAGGAGCTTTCTTT
CASSGGPTGAFF
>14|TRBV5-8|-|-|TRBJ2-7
TGTGCCAGCAGCCCGACAGGATTAACCTACGAGCAGTACTTC
CASSPTGLTYEQYF
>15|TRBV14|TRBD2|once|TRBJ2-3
TGTGCCAGCACCTTCGGACTAGCGGGGGGTTATACGCAGTATTTT
CASTFGLAGGYTQYF
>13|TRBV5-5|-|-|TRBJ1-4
TGTGCCAGCAGCGGACAGAGAGCGGAAAAACTGTTTTTT
CASSGQRAEKLFF
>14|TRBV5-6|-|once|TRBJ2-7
TGTGCCAGCAGCCTCGACTTCTCTACCTACGAGCAGTACTTC
CASSLDFSTYEQYF
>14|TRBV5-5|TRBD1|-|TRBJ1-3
TGTGCCAGCAGGGGGACAGGTCCTGGAAACACCATATATTTT
CASRGTGPGNTIYF
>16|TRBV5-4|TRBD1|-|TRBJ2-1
TGTGCCAGCAGAGAAGGGGGGACAGGCCTTTACAATGAGCAGTTCTTC
CASREGGTGLYNEQFF
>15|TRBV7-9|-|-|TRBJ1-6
TGTGCCAGCAGCAAAGCCGGGATCCGAGGTTCACCCCTCCACTTT
CASSKAGIRGSPLHF
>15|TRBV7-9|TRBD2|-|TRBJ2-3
TGTGCCAGCACTCGCGGGGGGTCAGGTACAGATACGCAGTATTTT
CASTRGGSGTDTQYF
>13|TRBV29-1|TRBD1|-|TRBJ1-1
TGCAGCGATTCGGCGGGACAGGGGGCTGAAGCTTTCTTT
CSDSAGQGAEAFF
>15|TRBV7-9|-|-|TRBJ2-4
TGTGCCAGCAGCTTAGCGGTACATAACAAAAACATTCAGTACTTC
CASSLAVHNKNIQYF
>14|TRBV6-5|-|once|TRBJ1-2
TGTGCCAGCAGCCCCCCGGTAGGGGATGATGGCTACACCTTC
CASSPPVGDDGYTF
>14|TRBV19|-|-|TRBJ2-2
TGTGCCAGTAAGACAGGTCCGAACACCGGGGAGCTGTTTTTT
CASKTGPNTGELFF
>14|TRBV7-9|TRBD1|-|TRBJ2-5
TGTGCCAGCAGCCAGGACAGGGTCCAAGAGACCCAGTACTTC
CASSQDRVQETQYF
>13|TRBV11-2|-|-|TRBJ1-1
TGTGCCAGCAGCCCCGACAGAGGCACTGAAGCTTTCTTT
CASSPDRGTEAFF
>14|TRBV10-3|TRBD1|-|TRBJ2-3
TGTGCCATCAGTGGACAGGGGGCGAAAGATACGCAGTATTTT
CAISGQGAKDTQYF
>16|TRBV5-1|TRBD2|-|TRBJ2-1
TGCGCCAGCAGCTTGTTAACCGGGGGGACTTACAATGAGCAGTTCTTC
CASSLLTGGTYNEQFF
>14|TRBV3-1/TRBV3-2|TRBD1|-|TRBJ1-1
TGTGCCAGCAACCAAGGACAGGGTGGGACTGAAGCTTTCTTT
CASNQGQGGTEAFF
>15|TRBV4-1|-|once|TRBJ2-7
TGCGCCAGCAGCCAACGTACAGGGTCCTCCTACGAGCAGTACTTC
CASSQRTGSSYEQYF
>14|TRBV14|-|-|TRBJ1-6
TGTGCCAGCAGCCCGGGAGGACAGTGGGCACCCCTCCACTTT
CASSPGGQWAPLHF
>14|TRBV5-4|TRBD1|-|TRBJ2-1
TGTGCCAGCAGCTTGTGGGACAGGGCCAATGAGCAGTTCTTC
CASSLWDRANEQFF
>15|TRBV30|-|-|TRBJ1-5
TGTGCCTGGAGCTACAGGGATGTTAGCAATCAGCCCCAGCATTTT
CAWSYRDVSNQPQHF